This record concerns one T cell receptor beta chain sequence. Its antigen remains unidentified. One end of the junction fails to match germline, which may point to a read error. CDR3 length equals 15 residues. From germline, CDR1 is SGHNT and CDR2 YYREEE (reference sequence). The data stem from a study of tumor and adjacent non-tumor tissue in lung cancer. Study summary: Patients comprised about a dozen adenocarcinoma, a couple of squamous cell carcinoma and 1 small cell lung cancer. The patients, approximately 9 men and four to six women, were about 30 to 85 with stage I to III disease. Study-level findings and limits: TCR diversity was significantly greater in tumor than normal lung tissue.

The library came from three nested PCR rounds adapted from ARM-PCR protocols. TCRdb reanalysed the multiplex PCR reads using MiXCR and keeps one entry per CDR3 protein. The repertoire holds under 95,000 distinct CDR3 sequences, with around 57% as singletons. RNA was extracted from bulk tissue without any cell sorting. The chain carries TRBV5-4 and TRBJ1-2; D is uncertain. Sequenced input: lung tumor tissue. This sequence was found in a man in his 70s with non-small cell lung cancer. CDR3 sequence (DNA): TGTGCCATCAGCTTGGATCTCGGGTCCCTCGGGGGCTACACCTTC. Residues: CAISLDLGSLGGYTF.